The 21 T cell receptor beta chains below all came from one sample that was sequenced in a study of T cells in Graves' hyperthyroidism and ophthalmopathy (dated by TCRdb to the late 2010s). The protocol used for the library was multiplex PCR. Instrument on record: Illumina HiSeq 2000. The TCR beta CDR3 regions were amplified from RNA transcripts. The first round of RT-PCR for the TCR CDR3 was performed with the HTBI primer set and the Qiagen OneStep RT-PCR kit. Starting from the raw public reads, TCRdb applied fastp trimming at Q25, assembled clones with MiXCR and retained in-frame beta chains. Rows are combined by CDR3 protein, so each entry shows the most common genes and DNA. In this sample the table shows a few hundred thousand distinct CDR3 sequences, approximately 15% of which occur a single time. The ten most abundant clones make up around 21% of the sample. Source material: blood. Receptor source: a man under 40 with Graves' hyperthyroidism that later progressed to Graves' ophthalmopathy.

Worth noting for this clonotype: The junction and the germline gene differ at one end; a read error may be behind it. This rearrangement joins TRBV7-6 to TRBJ2-7, with a possible D match to TRBD1 (6 bases). The length of the CDR3 is 14 residues. Germline V gene lookup returns CDR1 SGHVS and CDR2 FNYEAQ. This CDR3 is CASSLEGDGYDQYF. The CDR3 DNA follows: TGTGCCAGCAGCTTAGAGGGGGACGGCTACGATCAGTACTTC.

This clonotype has only a few counts. The gene calls are TRBV11-3 and TRBJ2-6; 8 bases match TRBD1. J was trimmed by 2 bases and V by 5 bases; bases with no gene match: 5. CDR3 length equals 16 residues. Germline values: CDR1 SGHNT, CDR2 YENEEA. The CDR3: CASSPGTGAGANVLTF. The CDR3 DNA reads TGTGCCAGCAGCCCCGGGACAGGCGCTGGGGCCAACGTCCTGACTTTC.

This clonotype has a count of ten or more. This chain links TRBV20-1 with TRBJ1-5, with D unresolved. This CDR3 contains 13 residues. Trimming removed 5 bases at V and 4 bases at J, with 12 bases between. Germline CDR1 is DFQATT and CDR2 is SNEGSKA (reference sequence). The CDR3 DNA follows: TGCAGTGCTGCCCGGTTGGCAAATCAGCCCCAGCATTTT. It encodes CSAARLANQPQHF.

There are many counts of this clonotype. The chain has TRBV27 and TRBJ1-5; TRBD1 might be the D (5 bases). Looked up from germline, CDR1 is MNHEY and CDR2 is SMNVEV (reference sequence). V was pared by 6 bases and J by 5 bases, with 17 bases between. There are 15 residues in the CDR3. The CDR3, as DNA: TGTGCCAGCAGGCCACCGGGGGGTTATTATCAGCCCCAGCATTTT. This sequence encodes CASRPPGGYYQPQHF.

This clonotype was picked up many times. The chain is built from TRBV7-3 and TRBJ2-3, with a possible D match to TRBD2 (6 bases). This CDR3 comprises 15 residues. The ends were cut back, 1 base at V and 1 base at J, with 9 bases in the middle. Germline lookup yields CDR1 SGHTA and CDR2 FQGTGA. In DNA form, the CDR3 reads TGTGCCAGCAGCTTAAATGGCGGGGGCACAGATACGCAGTATTTT. This sequence encodes CASSLNGGGTDTQYF.

The chain has TRBV10-3 and TRBJ2-2; 9 nucleotides agree with TRBD1. The CDR3 sequence is 15 residues long. Germline CDR1 is ENHRY and CDR2 is SYGVKD. V dropped 5 bases and J dropped 6; count of bases not matched to a gene: 7. The CDR3: CAISSGTGSPGELFF. CDR3 sequence (DNA): TGTGCCATCAGTTCCGGGACAGGGTCCCCCGGGGAGCTGTTTTTT.

This clonotype was seen many times. The chain joins TRBV6-1 to TRBJ2-7; 11 bases align to TRBD1. The CDR3 length is 13 residues. Germline-derived CDR1 and CDR2 are MNHNS and SASEGT. J lost 5 bases, V lost 8 bases, and 5 bases had no gene match. The CDR3 DNA sequence: TGTGCCAGCGCAGGACAGGGGGCCAACGAGCAGTACTTC. This encodes CASAGQGANEQYF.

In this sample, this clonotype turned up a few times. The rearrangement joins TRBV3-1 to TRBJ2-7; 12 nucleotides line up with TRBD1. V shed 4 bases and J 4 bases; nucleotides not matched to a gene: 11. CDR1 is LGHDT and CDR2 is YNNKEL in the germline V gene (reference sequence). The CDR3 runs to 17 residues. CDR3 sequence: CASSPSSVGQGAYEQYF. The DNA of the CDR3 is TGTGCCAGCAGCCCCTCAAGTGTGGGACAGGGGGCTTACGAGCAGTACTTC.

This clonotype was seen ten or more times. The V and J genes are TRBV6-2 or TRBV6-3 and TRBJ2-7, with 9 nucleotides matching TRBD1. The V segment lost 8 bases and the J segment 4 bases; nucleotides outside the gene matches: 21. Germline loops: CDR1 MNHEY, CDR2 SVGEGT. The CDR3 runs 18 residues. The chain's CDR3 is CASGSGRTGAEIIYEQYF. In DNA form, the CDR3 reads TGTGCCAGCGGCTCGGGGAGGACAGGGGCGGAGATTATATACGAGCAGTACTTC.

This clonotype was recorded at least ten times. The chain combines TRBV6-1 with TRBJ1-2; D not certain. Germline V gene lookup returns CDR1 MNHNS and CDR2 SASEGT. The CDR3 is 13 amino acids. With 7 bases removed from V and 4 bases from J, the gap between germline ends came to 13 bases. The CDR3 region is CASTYWGSYGYTF. The CDR3 DNA sequence: TGTGCCAGCACCTACTGGGGTAGCTATGGCTACACCTTC.

This clonotype was seen many times. This rearrangement joins TRBV12-3 or TRBV12-4 to TRBJ2-1; D is undetermined. The CDR3 spans 14 residues. V shed 6 bases and J shed 4 bases, with 13 bases lying between them. CDR3: CASSPTRLYNEQFF. CDR3 nucleotide sequence: TGTGCCAGCAGCCCCACCCGTCTATACAATGAGCAGTTCTTC.

This clonotype occurred many times. The chain couples TRBV5-1 to TRBJ1-2; D uncertain. The V gene's germline CDR1 is SGHRS and CDR2 YFSETQ. V was clipped by 6 bases and J by 3 bases, with 18 bases between them. CDR3 length: 15 residues. The DNA for the CDR3 is TGCGCCAGCACCCCCGGGCCTGACCTTTACTATGGCTACACCTTC. It yields the protein CASTPGPDLYYGYTF.

The table lists this clonotype with a few counts. The rearrangement uses TRBV3-1 and TRBJ1-2; perhaps TRBD1 as D (6 bases). V was clipped by 4 bases and J by 4 bases, with 25 bases between them. Germline V gene sequence: CDR1 LGHDT, CDR2 YNNKEL (reference sequence). The CDR3 consists of 18 residues. The CDR3 DNA sequence: TGTGCCAGCAGCCCTACCGCTACCGGGGGCCCCTTCTTCTATGGCTACACCTTC. Protein sequence: CASSPTATGGPFFYGYTF.

This clonotype has a count of ten or more. The rearrangement uses TRBV20-1 and TRBJ2-2, with D unresolved. This CDR3 is built from 17 residues. V was pared by 0 bases and J by 3 bases, with 17 bases between. Germline assignment: CDR1 DFQATT and CDR2 SNEGSKA (reference sequence). Here the CDR3 DNA reads TGCAGTGCTAGAGATCCATCCGGCTTGGAGCACACCGGGGAGCTGTTTTTT. The encoded protein is CSARDPSGLEHTGELFF.

This chain joins TRBV29-1 and TRBJ2-3; D is undetermined. V lost 2 bases, J lost 4 bases, and 13 bases lay in between. CDR3 length equals 14 residues. The germline V gene encodes CDR1 SQVTM and CDR2 ANQGSEA. In nucleotides, the CDR3 is TGCAGCGTTGAATTGGCAGACTTCCCAGATACGCAGTATTTT. It is translated as CSVELADFPDTQYF.

The chain links TRBV30 to TRBJ2-7; 12 positions match TRBD2. In germline, CDR1 is GTSNPN, CDR2 SVGIG (reference sequence). The trim removed 0 bases at V and 7 bases at J, leaving 7 bases unmatched. This CDR3 is built from 15 residues. In DNA, the CDR3 is TGTGCCTGGAGTGTTTGGGCTAGCGGGGGGGGAGAGCAGTACTTC. It translates to CAWSVWASGGGEQYF.

This clonotype was found many times. The chain recombines TRBV11-3 with TRBJ2-1; D is perhaps TRBD1 (5 bases). The ends were cut back, 6 bases at V and 10 bases at J, with 10 bases in the middle. The CDR3 runs 11 residues. Per germline, CDR1 SGHNT and CDR2 YENEEA. The CDR3 DNA follows: TGTGCCAGCAGTGTTTACAGGGAGCAGTTCTTC. It is translated as CASSVYREQFF.

This clonotype has at least ten counts. The chain carries TRBV10-1 and TRBJ1-1; D unresolved. V was shortened by 8 bases and J by 0 bases, with 22 bases between the two germline ends. The CDR3 has 17 amino acids. Germline assignment: CDR1 WNHNN and CDR2 SYGVQD (reference sequence). Written as DNA, the CDR3 is TGCGCCAGCCGTGCCCCCGGACGGCTTTACATGAACACTGAAGCTTTCTTT. Its protein product is CASRAPGRLYMNTEAFF.

This clonotype was counted ten times or more. The chain couples TRBV12-5 to TRBJ1-1; possible D gene TRBD1, 5 bases. Germline lookup yields CDR1 LGHNT and CDR2 FRNRAP. The CDR3 contains 19 residues. V dropped 6 bases and J dropped 0 bases, with 26 bases sitting between them. CDR3 sequence reads: CASGILLGTPGSVNTEAFF. The DNA for the CDR3 is TGTGCTAGTGGAATACTACTCGGGACTCCCGGGTCGGTGAACACTGAAGCTTTCTTT.

This clonotype occurred a few times. The chain has TRBV29-1 and TRBJ2-1, with a tentative D call TRBD2 (5 bases). V was cut by 4 bases and J by 12 bases, with 10 bases left in between. This CDR3 is 10 amino acids long. Germline V gene lookup returns CDR1 SQVTM and CDR2 ANQGSEA. The CDR3 loop is CSVGLILQFF. CDR3 nucleotide sequence: TGCAGCGTTGGACTAATCTTGCAGTTCTTC.

This chain connects TRBV6-4 to TRBJ2-3; D may be TRBD2 (6 bases). V lost 3 bases and J 1 base, leaving 11 bases between the germline ends. The CDR3 extends over 15 amino acids. Germline CDR1 is MRHNA and CDR2 is SNTAGT. This CDR3 is CASSEKPSGTDTQYF. In nucleotides, the CDR3 is TGTGCCAGCAGTGAAAAGCCTAGCGGCACAGATACGCAGTATTTT.